This TCR beta chain appears in the sequencing data of a study of OX40 agonist ivuxolimab in advanced cancers. Whole-study results and caveats: Within 6 weeks, CD4+ and CD8+ blood T cells expanded clonally at 0.1 to 3.0 mg/kg.

Data came from immunoSEQ multiplex PCR; TCRdb stores just in-frame clones and leaves some out. The sample has tens of thousands of clones, about 90% seen once; the top ten hold about 4.4%. The sample holds a few counts of this clone. Its antigen is unknown. The CDR3 runs to 15 residues. The germline gives CDR1 SEHNR, CDR2 FQNEAQ (reference sequence). Trimming at V came to 5 bases and at J to 4 bases, leaving 10 bases not matched to a gene. This receptor was identified in an adult with an advanced solid tumor such as melanoma, head and neck, liver or kidney cancer. The chain employs TRBV7-9 and TRBJ1-2; 7 positions match TRBD1. Source: CD4+ or CD8+ T cells sorted from blood, taken in a trial of the OX40 agonist ivuxolimab. CDR3 in DNA: TGTGCCAGCAGCCCCTTACAGGGGCCGTCCTATGGCTACACCTTC. Residues: CASSPLQGPSYGYTF. The whole variable domain, filled in from reference TRBV7-9 and TRBJ1-2, reads DTGVSQNPRHKITKRGQNVTFRCDPISEHNRLYWYRQTLGQGPEFLTYFQNEAQLEKSRLLSDRFSAERPKGSFSTLEIQRTEQGDSAMYLCASSPLQGPSYGYTFGSGTRLTVV.